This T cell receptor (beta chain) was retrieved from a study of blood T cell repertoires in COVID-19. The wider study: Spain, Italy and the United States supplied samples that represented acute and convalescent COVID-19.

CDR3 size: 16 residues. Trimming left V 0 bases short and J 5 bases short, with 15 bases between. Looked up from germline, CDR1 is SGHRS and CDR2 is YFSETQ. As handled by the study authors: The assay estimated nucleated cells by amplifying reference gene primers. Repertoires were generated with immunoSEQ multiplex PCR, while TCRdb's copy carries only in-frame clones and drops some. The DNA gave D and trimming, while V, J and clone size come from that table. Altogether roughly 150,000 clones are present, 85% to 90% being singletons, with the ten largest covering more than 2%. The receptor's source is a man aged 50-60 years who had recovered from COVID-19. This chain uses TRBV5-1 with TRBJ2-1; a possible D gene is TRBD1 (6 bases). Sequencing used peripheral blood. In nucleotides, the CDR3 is TGCGCCAGCAGCTTGGTTACGACAGGACGCAACAATGAGCAGTTCTTC. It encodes CASSLVTTGRNNEQFF.